These 24 T cell receptor beta chains were sequenced from one sample in a study of post-analysis software for immune sequencing data (dated by TCRdb to about 2015). What the work shows at the level of the full study, not this receptor alone: Four or five TRBV segments, including TRBV5-6, TRBV5-1 and TRBV20-1, were significantly more frequent in patients than controls.

Library generation was performed with PCR. The run used an Illumina HiSeq 2500. To reduce PCR and sequencing biases, unique molecular identifiers were incorporated into the TCR beta cDNA libraries. TCRdb itself trimmed the public reads at Q25 with fastp, ran MiXCR and retained productive beta chains. Each entry merges the rows of one CDR3 protein and shows their most common DNA and genes. The sample table shows 740,000 or so distinct CDR3 sequences, and about 50% are seen once. The ten largest clones add up to approximately 4.5% of the sample. These receptors' targets are unknown. The sample comprised blood. These receptor sequences come from a girl between 5 and 17 years old with multiple sclerosis.

This clonotype was seen just once. The J gene is TRBJ2-7, the V gene TRBV4-1; TRBD1 or TRBD2 may be the D gene (6 bases each). The CDR3 is 17 residues long. Germline V gene lookup returns CDR1 MGHRA and CDR2 YSYEKL. The ends were cut back, 0 bases at V and 0 bases at J, with 15 bases in the middle. As DNA, the CDR3 is TGCGCCAGCAGCCAAGAAGGGGGGCCAGGGGTCTCCTACGAGCAGTACTTC. This codes for CASSQEGGPGVSYEQYF.

The genes are TRBV5-6 and TRBJ2-1; tentative D call: TRBD1 (5 bases). This CDR3 is 15 amino acids long. V lost 0 bases to trimming and J lost 7 bases, with 14 bases between them. Per the germline V gene, CDR1 is SGHDT and CDR2 is YYEEEE. The CDR3 sequence: CASSLGQGPRNEQFF. CDR3 in DNA: TGTGCCAGCAGCTTGGGGCAGGGCCCTCGGAATGAGCAGTTCTTC.

This clonotype came up a few times. The chain carries TRBV5-5 and TRBJ2-7, with 11 nucleotides matching TRBD2. The CDR3 is made up of 17 amino acids. Trimming removed 4 bases from V and 5 bases from J; junction bases left unmatched: 14. Germline V gene data show CDR1 as SGHKS and CDR2 as YYEKEE (reference sequence). The CDR3 loop is CASSRVRTALAGDEQYF. CDR3 nucleotides: TGTGCCAGCAGCCGAGTCCGCACGGCACTAGCGGGAGACGAGCAGTACTTC.

The rearrangement links TRBV10-3 to TRBJ2-3; 11 bases fit TRBD2. Trimming at V came to 4 bases and at J to 3 bases, leaving 3 bases not matched to a gene. Looked up from germline, CDR1 is ENHRY and CDR2 is SYGVKD. The CDR3 has 15 amino acids. CDR3 in amino acids: CAISALAGETDTQYF. The CDR3 nucleotides are TGTGCCATCAGTGCACTAGCGGGGGAAACAGATACGCAGTATTTT.

The V gene is TRBV6-5, the J gene TRBJ2-6; TRBD1 might be the D (5 bases). The CDR3 contains 19 residues. Germline CDR1 reads MNHEY; CDR2 reads SVGAGI. Trimming took off 0 bases at V and 0 bases at J, with 15 bases between the two ends. Here the CDR3 DNA reads TGTGCCAGCAGTTACTCGTTGACAGTCCTCAGCTCTGGGGCCAACGTCCTGACTTTC. Protein sequence: CASSYSLTVLSSGANVLTF.

CDR3 protein: CASSPQGPGNQPQHF. As DNA, the CDR3 is TGTGCCAGCAGCCCCCAGGGGCCGGGCAATCAGCCCCAGCATTTT. This chain connects TRBV7-9 to TRBJ1-5, with D tentatively TRBD1 (6 bases). CDR3 length: 15 residues. Germline CDR1 is SEHNR and CDR2 is FQNEAQ (reference sequence). V dropped 5 bases and J dropped 2 bases, with 13 bases sitting between them.

The chain recombines TRBV7-8 with TRBJ2-5; 8 bases align to TRBD2. The CDR3 runs to 14 residues. Germline trimming cut 4 bases from V and 6 bases from J; bases unmatched to any gene: 7. CDR1 is SGHVS, CDR2 FQNEAQ, per germline. The CDR3 loop is CASSSSGTRKTQYF. CDR3 nucleotides: TGTGCCAGCAGCTCCTCCGGGACTAGAAAGACCCAGTACTTC. The variable domain in full, completed from reference TRBV7-8 and TRBJ2-5, reads GAGVSQSPRYKVAKRGQDVALRCDPISGHVSLFWYQQALGQGPEFLTYFQNEAQLDKSGLPSDRFFAERPEGSVSTLKIQRTQQEDSAVYLCASSSSGTRKTQYFGPGTRLLVL.

The sample holds a few counts of this clonotype. The chain is built from TRBV20-1 and TRBJ2-1; TRBD1 aligns across 10 bases. This CDR3 contains 17 residues. V lost 1 base, J lost 2 bases, and 8 bases stayed unmatched. Germline CDR1 DFQATT, CDR2 SNEGSKA (reference sequence). The CDR3: CSARAVTGGQPYNEQFF. The CDR3 DNA is TGCAGTGCTAGAGCCGTGACAGGGGGCCAACCCTACAATGAGCAGTTCTTC.

The V and J genes are TRBV7-9 and TRBJ1-4, with D uncertain. The V gene lost 0 bases and the J gene lost 4 bases, with 18 bases spanning the gap. This CDR3 region has 18 residues. Germline V lookup: CDR1 SEHNR, CDR2 FQNEAQ (reference sequence). This CDR3 is CASSLAGRRRRDNEKLFF. The CDR3, as DNA: TGTGCCAGCAGCTTAGCGGGCCGGAGGCGGAGAGATAATGAAAAACTGTTTTTT.

The chain has TRBV2 and TRBJ2-5, with unresolved D. V lost 1 base and J lost 3, with 12 bases in between. Germline loops: CDR1 SNHLY, CDR2 FYNNEI. This CDR3 has 15 residues. CDR3 DNA sequence: TGTGCCAGCAGTGAAGTGGGCGGCCCAAAAGAGACCCAGTACTTC. Translating gives CASSEVGGPKETQYF.

This chain uses TRBV7-9 with TRBJ1-1; D is undetermined. The CDR3 contains 18 residues. The ends were cut back, 1 base at V and 3 bases at J, with 21 bases in the middle. Germline V gene lookup returns CDR1 SEHNR and CDR2 FQNEAQ (reference sequence). DNA of the CDR3: TGTGCCAGCAGCTTAGGTATTAGGCGGGTCGATAAGGACACTGAAGCTTTCTTT. Protein: CASSLGIRRVDKDTEAFF.

There are a few counts of this clonotype. This chain joins TRBV7-6 and TRBJ2-7; no definite D call. CDR1 is SGHVS, CDR2 FNYEAQ, per germline. There are 15 residues in the CDR3. The V end lost 1 base, the J end lost 3 bases, and 13 bases lay between the germline ends. The CDR3: CASSLGQGFNYEQYF. The CDR3 DNA reads TGTGCCAGCAGCTTAGGCCAAGGGTTCAACTACGAGCAGTACTTC.

This chain uses TRBV30 with TRBJ1-1; no firm D call. V was cut by 0 bases and J by 0 bases, with 11 bases left in between. The CDR3 sequence is 15 residues long. Germline assignment: CDR1 GTSNPN and CDR2 SVGIG (reference sequence). The CDR3 DNA sequence: TGTGCCTGGAGTGTTTCCAGCGGTATGAACACTGAAGCTTTCTTT. Amino acids: CAWSVSSGMNTEAFF.

The chain joins TRBV5-1 to TRBJ2-5; D remains ambiguous. Germline V lookup: CDR1 SGHRS, CDR2 YFSETQ. Trimming took 7 bases from V and 5 from J, leaving 6 bases between them. This CDR3 spans 10 amino acids. The CDR3 is CASYGETQYF. The CDR3 nucleotides read TGCGCCAGCTATGGTGAGACCCAGTACTTC.

The chain is built from TRBV6-5 and TRBJ2-7, with D perhaps matching TRBD2 (6 bases). Trimming took off 4 bases at V and 7 bases at J, with 17 bases between the two ends. Germline CDR1 MNHEY, CDR2 SVGAGI. The CDR3 is 14 amino acids. CDR3 amino acids: CASSSQWGVGEQYF. The CDR3 DNA reads as TGTGCCAGCAGTTCCCAATGGGGGGTCGGAGAGCAGTACTTC.

The chain links TRBV7-8 to TRBJ2-3; TRBD2 matches at 11 bases. CDR3 length: 17 residues. Germline-derived CDR1 and CDR2 are SGHVS and FQNEAQ. Trimming at V came to 2 bases and at J to 3 bases, leaving 7 bases not matched to a gene. The CDR3 DNA follows: TGTGCCAGCAGCTTAAGAGTTCTAGCGGGAGGTACAGATACGCAGTATTTT. It specifies CASSLRVLAGGTDTQYF.

This chain uses TRBV2 with TRBJ1-2; D is possibly TRBD1 (5 bases). The length of the CDR3 is 14 residues. Germline loops: CDR1 SNHLY, CDR2 FYNNEI. Trimming removed 8 bases from V and 4 bases from J, with 17 bases in between. The CDR3 DNA is TGTGCCAGCGTCCGGGACGGGGAGACCTATGGCTACACCTTC. This gives the protein CASVRDGETYGYTF. The full variable domain, completed using reference TRBV2 and TRBJ1-2, is EPEVTQTPSHQVTQMGQEVILRCVPISNHLYFYWYRQILGQKVEFLVSFYNNEISEKSEIFDDQFSVERPDGSNFTLKIRSTKLEDSAMYFCASVRDGETYGYTFGSGTRLTVV.

V usage is TRBV9 and J usage is TRBJ2-1; D is uncertain. The CDR3 loop spans 14 amino acids. The germline V gene encodes CDR1 SGDLS and CDR2 YYNGEE. Trimming cost V 4 bases and J 6 bases, with 14 bases left between them. The CDR3 DNA sequence: TGTGCCAGCAGCACAAGGGCTGCTGGCAATGAGCAGTTCTTC. Its translation: CASSTRAAGNEQFF.

The chain recombines TRBV5-1 with TRBJ2-3; D unclear. CDR1 and CDR2 from the germline V gene are SGHRS and YFSETQ. The length of the CDR3 is 14 residues. The ends were cut back, 4 bases at V and 5 bases at J, with 14 bases in the middle. This CDR3 is CASSGNSYRDTQYF. CDR3 DNA sequence: TGCGCCAGCAGCGGAAACTCCTATAGAGATACGCAGTATTTT.

This clonotype was recorded a few times. This chain joins TRBV10-3 and TRBJ2-3; D not resolved. CDR1 ENHRY and CDR2 SYGVKD come from the germline V gene. Trimming removed 11 bases from V and 5 bases from J, with 11 bases in between. This CDR3 has 11 amino acids. The CDR3 reads CAGSWGDTQYF. The CDR3, as DNA: TGTGCCGGATCCTGGGGAGATACGCAGTATTTT.

The chain uses TRBV27 and TRBJ2-3; D is uncertain. Trimming cost V 10 bases and J 2 bases, with 13 bases left between them. The CDR3 runs to 13 residues. Germline values: CDR1 MNHEY, CDR2 SMNVEV (reference sequence). As DNA, the CDR3 is TGTGCCACTAGAAGCTACTACACAGATACGCAGTATTTT. Protein product: CATRSYYTDTQYF.

This clonotype was seen more than once but under ten times. The chain joins TRBV11-1 to TRBJ2-3, with 7 bases fitting TRBD2. J was trimmed by 6 bases and V by 3 bases; bases with no gene match: 15. Germline V CDR1 and CDR2: SGHAT, FQDESV (reference sequence). The CDR3 consists of 17 residues. CDR3 bases: TGTGCCAGCAGCTTGTTCACCGGGACTACTTTGCCCGATACGCAGTATTTT. It is translated as CASSLFTGTTLPDTQYF.

The chain recombines TRBV7-2 with TRBJ2-4, with TRBD1 identical over 9 bases. The V gene's germline CDR1 is SGHTA and CDR2 FQGNSA. After removal of 3 bases from V and 7 bases from J, the junction contained 7 bases not matched to a gene. The CDR3 loop spans 15 amino acids. The CDR3 protein is CASSLPGQGVNIQYF. The CDR3 region has the DNA TGTGCCAGCAGCTTGCCGGGACAGGGAGTGAACATTCAGTACTTC.

This clonotype has more than one count but fewer than ten. The junction does not match germline at one end; this may be a read error. The rearrangement joins TRBV7-6 to TRBJ2-7, with D unclear. Germline assignment: CDR1 SGHVS and CDR2 FNYEAQ. The CDR3 runs 13 residues. The CDR3 here is CASSLAGLGEQYF. Written as DNA, the CDR3 is TGTGCCAGCAGCTTAGCGGGTCTCGGAGAGCAGTACTTT.